The 2 T cell receptor beta chains reported below all come from one sample, sequenced in a study of blood T cell repertoires in COVID-19. The method was immunoSEQ multiplex PCR; TCRdb's version includes in-frame clones alone and lacks a portion of them. Among about 120,000 clones listed, around nine tenths were seen once. The sample consisted of peripheral blood. The receptors were sampled from a woman aged 45-59 years with acute or convalescent COVID-19.

This clone was counted a few times. Here the CDR3 reads CSVERRGWGYTF. The CDR3 coding sequence is TGCAGCGTTGAAAGACGGGGGTGGGGCTACACCTTC. The rearrangement links TRBV29-1 to TRBJ1-2, with D possibly matching TRBD1 (5 bases). The CDR3 covers 12 residues. Germline assignment: CDR1 SQVTM and CDR2 ANQGSEA. V was trimmed by 2 bases and J by 8 bases, leaving 12 bases between them.

The chain recombines TRBV6-5 with TRBJ1-1; D remains unclear. This CDR3 region has 14 residues. The V end lost 2 bases, the J end lost 7 bases, and 14 bases lay between the germline ends. CDR1 MNHEY and CDR2 SVGAGI come from the germline V gene. This CDR3 reads CASSYARYSREAFF. The CDR3 DNA follows: TGTGCCAGCAGTTACGCCCGCTACAGTCGTGAAGCTTTCTTT.